This TCR beta chain was retrieved from a study of T cells after yellow fever vaccination. Background on the study: It was SMART-Seq v4 Ultra Low Input that prepared the fractions with low cell numbers.

The CDR3 has 14 residues. Trimming stripped 7 bases from V and 5 bases from J, with 17 bases between. Generation of TCR cDNA used 5'RACE template switching (which added a universal primer site and UMIs). TCRdb re-called the 5' RACE reads with MiXCR, one entry per CDR3 protein. The repertoire holds some 400,000 distinct CDR3 sequences, under 20% seen once, with 15% to 20% in the top ten. This clonotype was counted ten times or more. This chain joins TRBV12-3 or TRBV12-4 and TRBJ1-2; unclear D gene. Material: PBMCs, obtained before the yellow fever booster vaccination. This sequence was found in a man younger than 30 who received the YFV17D yellow fever vaccine. CDR3 residues: CASTPGRGGYGYTF. CDR3 bases: TGTGCCAGCACCCCAGGCCGGGGAGGATATGGCTACACCTTC.